This T cell receptor beta chain was captured in a study of blood T cell repertoires in COVID-19. Study details: Acute-phase and convalescent COVID-19 samples originated in the United States, Italy and Spain.

As originally analysed: Quantification of nucleated cells was approximated via reference gene primer amplification. Clones were sequenced by immunoSEQ multiplex PCR, and TCRdb holds only the in-frame ones, with some missing. V, J and clone size are taken as reported in that table, and D and trimming were inferred from the DNA itself. Found here are fewer than 90,000 clones, about 91% of them singletons; the top ten hold roughly 0.43%. Germline CDR1 is MNHEY and CDR2 is SVGAGI. This CDR3 region has 14 residues. V was trimmed by 7 bases and J by 3 bases, leaving 14 bases between them. Sequencing input: peripheral blood. This chain joins TRBV6-5 and TRBJ2-3; weak D call: TRBD2 (6 bases). This TCR was sampled from a man between 60 and 70 years old with acute or convalescent COVID-19. The CDR3 is CASNQAGGTDTQYF. The CDR3 bases are TGTGCCAGCAACCAAGCCGGAGGGACAGATACGCAGTATTTT.